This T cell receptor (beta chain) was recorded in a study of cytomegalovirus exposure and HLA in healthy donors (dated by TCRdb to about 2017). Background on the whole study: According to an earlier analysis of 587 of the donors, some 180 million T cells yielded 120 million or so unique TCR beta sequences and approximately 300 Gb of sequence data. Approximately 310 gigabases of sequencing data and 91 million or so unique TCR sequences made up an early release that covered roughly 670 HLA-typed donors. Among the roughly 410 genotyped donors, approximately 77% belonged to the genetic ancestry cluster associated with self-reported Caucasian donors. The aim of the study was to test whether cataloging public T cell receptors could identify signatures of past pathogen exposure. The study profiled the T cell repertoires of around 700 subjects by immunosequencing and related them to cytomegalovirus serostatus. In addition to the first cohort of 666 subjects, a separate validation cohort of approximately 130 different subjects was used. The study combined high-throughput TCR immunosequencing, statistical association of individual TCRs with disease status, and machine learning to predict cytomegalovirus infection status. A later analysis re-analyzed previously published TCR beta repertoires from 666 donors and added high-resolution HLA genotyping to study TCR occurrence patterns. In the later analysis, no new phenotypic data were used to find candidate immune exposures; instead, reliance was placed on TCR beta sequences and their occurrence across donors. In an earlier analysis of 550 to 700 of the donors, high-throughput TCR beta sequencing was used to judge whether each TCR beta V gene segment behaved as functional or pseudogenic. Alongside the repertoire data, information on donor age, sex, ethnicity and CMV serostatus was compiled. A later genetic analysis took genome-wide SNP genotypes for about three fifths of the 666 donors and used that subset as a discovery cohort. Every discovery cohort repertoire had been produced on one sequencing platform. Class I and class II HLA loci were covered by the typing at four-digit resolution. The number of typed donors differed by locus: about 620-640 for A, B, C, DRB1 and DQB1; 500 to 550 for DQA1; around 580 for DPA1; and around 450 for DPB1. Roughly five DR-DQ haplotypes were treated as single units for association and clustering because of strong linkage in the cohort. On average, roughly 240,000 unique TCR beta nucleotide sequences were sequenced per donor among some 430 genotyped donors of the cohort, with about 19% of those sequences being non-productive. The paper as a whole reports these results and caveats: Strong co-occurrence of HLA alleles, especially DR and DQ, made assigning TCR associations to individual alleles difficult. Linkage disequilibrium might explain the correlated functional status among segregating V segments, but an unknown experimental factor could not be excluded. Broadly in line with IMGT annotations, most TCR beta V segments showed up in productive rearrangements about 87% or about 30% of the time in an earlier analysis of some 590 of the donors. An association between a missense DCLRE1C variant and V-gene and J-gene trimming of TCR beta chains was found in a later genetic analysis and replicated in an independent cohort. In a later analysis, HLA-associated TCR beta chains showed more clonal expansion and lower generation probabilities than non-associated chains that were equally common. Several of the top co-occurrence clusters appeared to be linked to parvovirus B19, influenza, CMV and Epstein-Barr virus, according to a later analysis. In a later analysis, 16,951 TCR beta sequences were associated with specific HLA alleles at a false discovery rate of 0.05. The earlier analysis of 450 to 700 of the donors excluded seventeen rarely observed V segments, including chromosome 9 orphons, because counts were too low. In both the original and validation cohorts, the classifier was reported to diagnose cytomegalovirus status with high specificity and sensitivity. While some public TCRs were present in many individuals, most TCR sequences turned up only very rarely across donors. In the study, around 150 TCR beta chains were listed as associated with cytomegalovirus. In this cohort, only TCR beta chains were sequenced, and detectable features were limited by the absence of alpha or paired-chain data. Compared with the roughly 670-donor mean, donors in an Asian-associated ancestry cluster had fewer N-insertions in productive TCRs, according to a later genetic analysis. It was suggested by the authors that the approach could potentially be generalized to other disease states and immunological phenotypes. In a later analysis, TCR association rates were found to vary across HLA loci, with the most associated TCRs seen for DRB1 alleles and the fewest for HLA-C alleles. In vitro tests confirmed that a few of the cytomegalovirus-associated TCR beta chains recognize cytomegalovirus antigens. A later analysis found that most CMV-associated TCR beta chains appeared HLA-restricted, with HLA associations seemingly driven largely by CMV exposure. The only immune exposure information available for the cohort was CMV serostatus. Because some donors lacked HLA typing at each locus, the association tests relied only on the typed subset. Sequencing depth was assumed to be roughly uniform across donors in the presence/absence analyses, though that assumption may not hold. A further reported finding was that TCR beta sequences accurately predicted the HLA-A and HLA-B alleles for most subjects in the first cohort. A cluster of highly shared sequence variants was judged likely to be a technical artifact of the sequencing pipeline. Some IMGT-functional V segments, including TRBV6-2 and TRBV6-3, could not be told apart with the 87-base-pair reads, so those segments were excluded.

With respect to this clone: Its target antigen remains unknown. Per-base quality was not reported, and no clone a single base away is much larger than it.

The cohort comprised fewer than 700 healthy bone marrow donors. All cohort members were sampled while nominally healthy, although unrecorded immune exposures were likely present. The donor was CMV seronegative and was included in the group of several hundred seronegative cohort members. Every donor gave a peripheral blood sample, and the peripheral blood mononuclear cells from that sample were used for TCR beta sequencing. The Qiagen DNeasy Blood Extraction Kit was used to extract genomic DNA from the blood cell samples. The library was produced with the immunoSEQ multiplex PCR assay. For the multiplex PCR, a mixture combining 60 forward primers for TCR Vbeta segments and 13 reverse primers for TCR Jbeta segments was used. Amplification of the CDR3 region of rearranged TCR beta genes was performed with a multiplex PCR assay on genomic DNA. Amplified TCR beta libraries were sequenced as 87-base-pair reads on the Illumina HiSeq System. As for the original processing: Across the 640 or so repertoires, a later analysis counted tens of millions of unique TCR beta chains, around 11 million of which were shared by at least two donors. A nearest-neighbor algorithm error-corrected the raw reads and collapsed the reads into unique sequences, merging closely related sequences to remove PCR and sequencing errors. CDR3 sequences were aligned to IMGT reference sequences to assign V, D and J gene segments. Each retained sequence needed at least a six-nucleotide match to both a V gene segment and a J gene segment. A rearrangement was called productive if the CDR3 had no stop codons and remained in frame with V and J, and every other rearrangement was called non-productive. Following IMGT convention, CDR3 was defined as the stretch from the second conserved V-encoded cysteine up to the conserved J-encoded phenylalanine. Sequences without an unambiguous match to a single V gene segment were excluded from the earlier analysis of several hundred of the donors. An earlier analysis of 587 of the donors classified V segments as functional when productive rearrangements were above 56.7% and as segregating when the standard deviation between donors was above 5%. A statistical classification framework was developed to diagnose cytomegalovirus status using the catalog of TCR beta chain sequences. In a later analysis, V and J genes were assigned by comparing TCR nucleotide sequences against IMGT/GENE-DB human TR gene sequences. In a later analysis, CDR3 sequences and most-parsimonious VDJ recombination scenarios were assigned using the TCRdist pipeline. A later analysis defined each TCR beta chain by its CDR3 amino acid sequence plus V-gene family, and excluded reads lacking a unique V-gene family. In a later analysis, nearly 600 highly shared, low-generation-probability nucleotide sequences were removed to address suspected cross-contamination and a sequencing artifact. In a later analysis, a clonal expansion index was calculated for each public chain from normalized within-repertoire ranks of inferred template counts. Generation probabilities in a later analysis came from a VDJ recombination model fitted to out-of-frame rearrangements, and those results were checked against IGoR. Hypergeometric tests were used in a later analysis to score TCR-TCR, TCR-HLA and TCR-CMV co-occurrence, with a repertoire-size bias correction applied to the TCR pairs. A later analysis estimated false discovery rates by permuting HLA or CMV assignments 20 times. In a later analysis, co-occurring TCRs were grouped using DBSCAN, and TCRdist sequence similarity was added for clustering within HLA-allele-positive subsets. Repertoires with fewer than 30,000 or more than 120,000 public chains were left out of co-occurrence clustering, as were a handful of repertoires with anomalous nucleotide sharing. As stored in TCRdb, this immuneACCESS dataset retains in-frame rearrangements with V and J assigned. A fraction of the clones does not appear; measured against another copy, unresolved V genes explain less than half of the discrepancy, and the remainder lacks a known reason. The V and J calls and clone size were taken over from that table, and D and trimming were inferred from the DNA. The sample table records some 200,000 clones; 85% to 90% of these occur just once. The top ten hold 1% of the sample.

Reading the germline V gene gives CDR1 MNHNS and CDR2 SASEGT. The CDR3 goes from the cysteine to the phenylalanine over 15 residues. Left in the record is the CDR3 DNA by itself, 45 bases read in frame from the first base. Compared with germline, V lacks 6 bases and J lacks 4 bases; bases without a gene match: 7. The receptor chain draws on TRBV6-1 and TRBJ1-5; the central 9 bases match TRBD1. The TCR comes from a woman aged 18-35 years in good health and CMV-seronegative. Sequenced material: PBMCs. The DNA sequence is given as TGTGCCAGCAGCTGGACAGGGGTGCGGAATCAGCCCCAGCATTTT. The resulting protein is CASSWTGVRNQPQHF.